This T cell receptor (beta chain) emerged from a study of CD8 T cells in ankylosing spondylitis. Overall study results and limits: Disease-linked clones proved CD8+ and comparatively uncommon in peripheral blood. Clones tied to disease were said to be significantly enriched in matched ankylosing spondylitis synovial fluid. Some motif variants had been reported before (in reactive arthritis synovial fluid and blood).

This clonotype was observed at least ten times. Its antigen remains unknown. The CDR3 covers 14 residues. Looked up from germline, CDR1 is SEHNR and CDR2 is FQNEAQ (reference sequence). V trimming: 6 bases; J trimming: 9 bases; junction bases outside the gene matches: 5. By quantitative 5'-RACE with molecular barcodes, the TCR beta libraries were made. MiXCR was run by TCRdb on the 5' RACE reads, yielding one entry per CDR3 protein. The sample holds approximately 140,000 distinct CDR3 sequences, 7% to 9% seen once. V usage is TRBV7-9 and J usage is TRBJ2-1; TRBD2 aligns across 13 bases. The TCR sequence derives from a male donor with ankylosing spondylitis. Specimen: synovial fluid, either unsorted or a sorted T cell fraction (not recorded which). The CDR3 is CASSRGLAGSEQFF. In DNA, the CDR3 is TGTGCCAGCAGTAGGGGACTAGCGGGAAGTGAGCAGTTCTTC.